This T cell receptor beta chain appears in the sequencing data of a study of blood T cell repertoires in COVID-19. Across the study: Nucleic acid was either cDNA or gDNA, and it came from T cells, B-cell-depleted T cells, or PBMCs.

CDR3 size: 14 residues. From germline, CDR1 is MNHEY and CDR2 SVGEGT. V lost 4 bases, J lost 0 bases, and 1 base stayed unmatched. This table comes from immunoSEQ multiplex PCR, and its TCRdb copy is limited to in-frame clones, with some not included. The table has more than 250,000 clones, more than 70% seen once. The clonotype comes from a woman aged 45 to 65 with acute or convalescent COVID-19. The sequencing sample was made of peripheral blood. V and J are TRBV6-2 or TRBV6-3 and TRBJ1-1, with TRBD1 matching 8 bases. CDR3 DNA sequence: TGTGCCAGCAGTTGGGACAGGATGAACACTGAAGCTTTCTTT. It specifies CASSWDRMNTEAFF.